This TCR beta chain was documented in a study of cytomegalovirus exposure and HLA in healthy donors. On the study more broadly: In a previous analysis, around 120 million unique TCR beta sequences were found from 150 million to 200 million T cells. Membership in the Caucasian-associated ancestry cluster was found for 75% to 85% of approximately 380 genotyped donors.

Germline V CDR1 and CDR2: SGHNT, YYREEE (reference sequence). The CDR3 loop spans 12 amino acids. V lost 4 bases and J 2 bases, leaving 6 bases between the germline ends. Points from the study as a whole: Being productive about 87% or about 30% of the time was typical of most TCR beta V segments in an earlier analysis.

Comments on this clone: What it binds is not known. The identical CDR3 is also encoded by other nucleotide sequences in the sample.

PCR was performed using 60 Vbeta and 13 Jbeta primers. Data came from immunoSEQ multiplex PCR; TCRdb stores just in-frame clones and leaves some out. Among 150,000 to 200,000 clones listed, around 79% were seen once. The source is a male donor in good health and CMV-seropositive. The rearrangement joins TRBV5-4 to TRBJ1-2; weak D call: TRBD1 (5 bases). The sample was PBMCs. CDR3: CASSTGNYGYTF. CDR3 nucleotide sequence: TGTGCCAGCAGCACAGGAAACTATGGCTACACCTTC.